This T cell receptor (beta chain) is from a study of blood T cells in healthy people across ages. Overall study findings and caveats: Because donor CMV status was unknown, expanded clonotype changes were possibly confounded. Samples with more naive T cells showed higher observed beta diversity.

Next came a second PCR, run for about 6 to 12 cycles, which used a sample-barcoded 5' primer along with a J-beta primer mix. TCRdb re-called the 5' RACE reads through MiXCR, storing one row per CDR3 protein. Among about a million distinct CDR3 sequences listed, roughly two fifths were seen once. This clonotype was seen just once. Its target is unknown. At one end, the junction sequence differs from germline, possibly due to a read error. This CDR3 is built from 12 residues. Germline V gene data show CDR1 as KGHDR and CDR2 as SFDVKD. The sequenced material came from blood. The clonotype comes from a man aged 18 to 29 in good health. This chain links TRBV24-1 with TRBJ2-2; possibly TRBD2 for D (6 bases). This chain's CDR3 is CATRGNAGELFF. The CDR3 coding sequence is TGTGCCACCCGGGGGAACGCCGGGGAGCTGTTTTTT.